This T cell receptor (beta chain) is from a study of human T cells and chemical hapten exposure. The overall study: Readings were taken at 6 days from patch tests that had applied 0.01% DPC to the upper back. The study, taken as a whole, reports: Expanded TCRs showed more large CDR3 clusters than pre-sensitization or healthy control sets.

TCRdb re-called the RACE reads through MiXCR, storing one row per CDR3 protein. The sample records around 110,000 distinct CDR3 sequences, over 10% being singletons. The time point was: patch test 1, 2 weeks after DPC sensitization. Treatment here: therapeutic diphenylcyclopropenone sensitization with weekly scalp DPC. RNA extraction used unfractionated whole blood as the source of total RNA. Trimming pared 5 bases from V and 4 bases from J, leaving 12 bases between. This CDR3 region has 14 residues. Germline values: CDR1 DFQATT, CDR2 SNEGSKA (reference sequence). With regard to this clonotype: The antigen is undetermined.

The source is a woman in her 50s with alopecia areata. Some clones in this sample may be carry-over from other donors' samples. The sample consisted of whole blood, taken in connection with sensitization to the hapten diphenylcyclopropenone (DPC). The chain carries TRBV20-1 and TRBJ2-6, with D perhaps TRBD1 (6 bases). The CDR3 loop is CSASAGAGANVLTF. CDR3 nucleotide sequence: TGCAGTGCTTCCGCAGGGGCAGGGGCCAACGTCCTGACTTTC.